What follows are 18 T cell receptor beta chains derived from one specimen sequenced in a study of T cell responses to AZD1222 COVID-19 vaccine. Produced via immunoSEQ multiplex PCR; TCRdb's table is partial and in-frame only. The table records tens of thousands of clones, roughly nine tenths of them present only once. The sample here was peripheral blood, taken 28 days after the second AZD1222 dose. These TCRs come from an adult who received the AZD1222 COVID-19 vaccine.

The chain is built from TRBV28 and TRBJ2-2, with D possibly matching TRBD1 (5 bases). The CDR3 runs 16 residues. Germline values: CDR1 MDHEN, CDR2 SYDVKM. The V end lost 1 base, the J end lost 1 base, and 10 bases lay between the germline ends. DNA for the CDR3: TGTGCCAGCAGTTTATTAGGGGCCATGAACACCGGGGAGCTGTTTTTT. Translation: CASSLLGAMNTGELFF.

The chain combines TRBV5-1 with TRBJ1-1; no clear D gene. The CDR3 totals 13 residues. V lost 2 bases and J 5 bases, leaving 10 bases between the germline ends. Germline V gene sequence: CDR1 SGHRS, CDR2 YFSETQ. The DNA for the CDR3 is TGCGCCAGCAGCTTTTCCGCGGGAACTGAAGCTTTCTTT. Translating gives CASSFSAGTEAFF.

This clone has a single count. This sequence joins TRBV3-1 (or the pseudogene TRBV3-2) and TRBJ1-1; tentatively, D is TRBD1 (5 bases). Germline values: CDR1 LGHDT, CDR2 YNNKEL (reference sequence). CDR3 size: 15 residues. V was shortened by 3 bases and J by 4 bases, with 15 bases between the two germline ends. As DNA, the CDR3 is TGTGCCAGCAGCCAGGGCGGCTGGGGGGGCACTGAAGCTTTCTTT. Its translation is CASSQGGWGGTEAFF.

The rearrangement uses TRBV4-2 and TRBJ2-3, with TRBD2 identical over 7 bases. CDR3 length: 16 amino acids. The J segment lost 2 bases and the V segment lost 1 base, leaving 6 bases of the junction unmatched. CDR1 and CDR2 from the germline V gene are LGHNA and YNFKEQ. The CDR3 here is CASSQAAGVPTDTQYF. CDR3 coding DNA: TGTGCCAGCAGCCAAGCTGCGGGAGTCCCCACAGATACGCAGTATTTT.

The chain uses TRBV19 and TRBJ1-1; no firm D call. Trimming removed 0 bases at V and 5 bases at J, with 7 bases between. The CDR3 contains 13 residues. Germline values: CDR1 LNHDA, CDR2 SQIVND (reference sequence). CDR3 loop: CASSIERRTEAFF. CDR3 coding DNA: TGTGCCAGTAGTATAGAGCGGAGGACTGAAGCTTTCTTT.

This clone occurred once. The chain is built from TRBV7-9 and TRBJ1-4; D not certain. Trimming left V 0 bases short and J 6 bases short, with 8 bases between. Germline-derived CDR1 and CDR2 are SEHNR and FQNEAQ (reference sequence). This CDR3 spans 14 amino acids. In DNA, the CDR3 is TGTGCCAGCAGCTTAGCGTTTGGGGATGAAAAACTGTTTTTT. Translation gives CASSLAFGDEKLFF.

The chain recombines TRBV9 with TRBJ2-3; tentative D call: TRBD2 (6 bases). V was shortened by 1 base and J by 8 bases, with 14 bases between the two germline ends. The CDR3 runs to 14 residues. The germline gives CDR1 SGDLS, CDR2 YYNGEE. This CDR3 reads CASSVWDSSSTQYF. The CDR3 nucleotides are TGTGCCAGCAGCGTATGGGACTCGAGCTCTACGCAGTATTTT.

V gene TRBV5-6 combines with J gene TRBJ2-3; a possible D gene is TRBD2 (6 bases). The CDR3 contains 15 residues. V lost 4 bases and J lost 5, with 17 bases in between. In germline, CDR1 is SGHDT, CDR2 YYEEEE. The CDR3 is CASSRDFSSGDTQYF. The CDR3 DNA sequence: TGTGCCAGCAGCCGGGACTTCTCATCGGGAGATACGCAGTATTTT.

This chain links TRBV5-6 with TRBJ1-2; the match to TRBD1 covers 12 bases. Germline loops: CDR1 SGHDT, CDR2 YYEEEE. The CDR3 is 17 residues long. The V and J ends lost 1 base and 4 bases, in that order; junction bases with no gene match: 8. The DNA for the CDR3 is TGTGCCAGCAGCTTGATGGGACAGGGGGCGAAAAGCTATGGCTACACCTTC. This gives the protein CASSLMGQGAKSYGYTF.

The chain's CDR3 is CAWSDQGAWTEAFF. The CDR3 DNA sequence: TGTGCCTGGAGTGATCAGGGGGCTTGGACTGAAGCTTTCTTT. The V call is TRBV30, the J call TRBJ1-1; 8 bases map to TRBD1. Germline CDR1 reads GTSNPN; CDR2 reads SVGIG (reference sequence). The V and J ends lost 1 base and 5 bases, in that order; junction bases with no gene match: 6. The CDR3 has 14 residues. Looking up the rest from reference TRBV30 and TRBJ1-1 gives the full variable domain: SQTIHQWPATLVQPVGSPLSLECTVEGTSNPNLYWYRQAAGRGLQLLFYSVGIGQISSEVPQNLSASRPQDRQFILSSKKLLLSDSGFYLCAWSDQGAWTEAFFGQGTRLTVV.

In this sample, this clone turned up once. This rearrangement joins TRBV9 to TRBJ2-1; a possible D gene is TRBD2 (6 bases). This CDR3 is 15 amino acids long. The germline CDR1 and CDR2 sequences are SGDLS and YYNGEE. The V end lost 0 bases, the J end lost 9 bases, and 16 bases lay between the germline ends. This CDR3 is CASSVVLAEGSEQFF. CDR3 nucleotides: TGTGCCAGCAGCGTAGTCTTAGCGGAGGGCAGTGAGCAGTTCTTC.

V usage is TRBV18 and J usage is TRBJ1-5; perhaps TRBD1 as D (5 bases). Trimming left V 2 bases short and J 4 bases short, with 12 bases between. The germline V gene encodes CDR1 KGHSH and CDR2 LQKENI. The CDR3 is 15 amino acids. The chain's CDR3 is CASSPMGTFNQPQHF. The CDR3 region has the DNA TGTGCCAGCTCACCAATGGGGACTTTTAATCAGCCCCAGCATTTT. The variable domain in full, completed from reference TRBV18 and TRBJ1-5, reads NAGVMQNPRHLVRRRGQEARLRCSPMKGHSHVYWYRQLPEEGLKFMVYLQKENIIDESGMPKERFSAEFPKEGPSILRIQQVVRGDSAAYFCASSPMGTFNQPQHFGDGTRLSIL.

The rearrangement links TRBV3-1 (or the pseudogene TRBV3-2) to TRBJ1-1; D gene ambiguous. The CDR3 has 16 residues. The germline gives CDR1 LGHDT, CDR2 YNNKEL (reference sequence). V was pared by 1 base and J by 1 base, with 13 bases between. This CDR3 is CASSQGPLQRNTEAFF. The CDR3 nucleotides are TGTGCCAGCAGCCAAGGGCCCCTCCAAAGGAACACTGAAGCTTTCTTT.

The rearrangement joins TRBV11-2 to TRBJ2-1, with D unresolved. The CDR3 is made up of 18 amino acids. Per germline, CDR1 SGHAT and CDR2 FQNNGV. With 0 bases removed from V and 4 bases from J, the gap between germline ends came to 19 bases. The CDR3 sequence is CASSLDALVGSGYNEQFF. CDR3 nucleotide sequence: TGTGCCAGCAGCTTAGATGCCCTAGTGGGGTCTGGGTACAATGAGCAGTTCTTC.

This chain's CDR3 is CASSDITASSYNSPLHF. The CDR3 nucleotides read TGTGCCAGCAGTGATATAACAGCCAGCTCCTATAATTCACCCCTCCACTTT. The J gene is TRBJ1-6, the V gene TRBV6-2 or TRBV6-3; D not certain. Germline-derived CDR1 and CDR2 are MNHEY and SVGEGT. This CDR3 has 17 residues. Deletions cut 5 bases from V and 0 bases from J, with 14 bases between.

This chain joins TRBV10-3 and TRBJ1-2; 7 positions match TRBD1. The CDR3 has 16 residues. The V and J ends lost 5 bases and 1 base, in that order; junction bases with no gene match: 10. CDR1 is ENHRY, CDR2 SYGVKD, per germline. The CDR3 sequence is CAISTTGTDLNYGYTF. CDR3 in DNA: TGTGCCATCAGTACGACAGGGACCGACCTTAACTATGGCTACACCTTC.

This chain joins TRBV4-3 and TRBJ1-2, with D uncertain. Germline V lookup: CDR1 LGHNA, CDR2 YSLEER. CDR3 size: 14 residues. Trimming removed 0 bases at V and 4 bases at J, with 9 bases between. CDR3 protein: CASSQENQRYGYTF. CDR3 nucleotides: TGCGCCAGCAGCCAAGAAAACCAGCGCTATGGCTACACCTTC.

Only one count was recorded for this clone. The CDR3 nucleotides read TGTGCCAGCAGCTTTGGGTCAGGGTTTGAAGCTTTCTTT. Translation gives CASSFGSGFEAFF. This chain joins TRBV5-5 and TRBJ1-1; D may be TRBD1 (5 bases). The CDR3 has 13 amino acids. Germline-derived CDR1 and CDR2 are SGHKS and YYEKEE (reference sequence). Trimming shortened V by 2 bases and J by 7 bases, and 12 bases separated the two germline ends.